Detailed here is one T cell receptor beta chain. Its antigen is currently unknown. CDR3 size: 14 residues. CDR1 is GTSNPN and CDR2 is SVGIG in the germline V gene (reference sequence). Trimming removed 4 bases from V and 1 base from J, with 13 bases in between. The data are from a study of shared clonotypes between healthy human individuals. As for the study in general: Donors had three CD4 naive, three CD4 memory, two CD8 naive and one CD8 memory plate apiece.

Participating donors were healthy, HIV-negative adults free of recent acute infections or vaccinations. Genomic DNA (from each subset) was split evenly across several immunoSEQ plates. Sequencing was performed with immunoSEQ multiplex PCR; in TCRdb, only in-frame clones are kept and a portion is missing. This sample has some 1.5 million clones, with 95% to 99% found just once. Findings and limits, study-wide: Shared clonotypes: about 5.3% naive CD4, around 3.4% naive CD8, about 2.2% memory CD4, roughly 0.4% memory CD8.

Specimen: naive CD4+ T cells sorted from blood. Subset denoted: CD45RA+ positively selected. This receptor was taken from a man under 40 in good health. The chain uses TRBV30 and TRBJ1-1, with D possibly TRBD1 on 5 matching bases. CDR3 nucleotide sequence: TGTGCCTGGACCCCAGGACACCCGAACACTGAAGCTTTCTTT. As protein: CAWTPGHPNTEAFF. Together with reference TRBV30 and TRBJ1-1, the CDR3 gives the full variable domain: SQTIHQWPATLVQPVGSPLSLECTVEGTSNPNLYWYRQAAGRGLQLLFYSVGIGQISSEVPQNLSASRPQDRQFILSSKKLLLSDSGFYLCAWTPGHPNTEAFFGQGTRLTVV.